Sequencing of this T cell receptor (beta chain) was carried out in a study of PD-1 blockade in classical Hodgkin lymphoma. The V end was cut by 1 base, the J end by 4 bases, with 14 bases between. This CDR3 is 16 amino acids long. Germline-derived CDR1 and CDR2 are KGHSH and LQKENI. Time point noted: cycle 4 day 1 (C4D1), after about 6 weeks of nivolumab. Exposure to brentuximab vedotin varied, and each patient had relapsed following autologous stem cell transplantation. Patients showed best responses of complete response, partial response or progressive disease. Produced via immunoSEQ multiplex PCR; TCRdb's table is partial and in-frame only. Of 6,500 to 9,000 clones listed, roughly three quarters are singletons.

The chain recombines TRBV18 with TRBJ1-5; D not certain. The specimen was peripheral blood mononuclear cells (PBMCs), collected before the fourth cycle of nivolumab. This clonotype was obtained from a human donor with classical Hodgkin lymphoma. The CDR3 loop is CASSPQVGPTNQPQHF. In DNA form, the CDR3 reads TGTGCCAGCTCACCACAAGTAGGGCCGACAAATCAGCCCCAGCATTTT.